There are a few counts of the clone carrying this T cell receptor (beta chain). The target antigen is unknown. Germline V gene sequence: CDR1 MDHEN, CDR2 SYDVKM. Trimming removed 6 bases from V and 2 bases from J; junction bases left unmatched: 3. The CDR3 extends over 14 amino acids. This sample stems from a study of CD8 T cells in ankylosing spondylitis. Study-level results: It was reported that disease-linked clones were significantly enriched in matched ankylosing spondylitis synovial fluid. Typical of ankylosing spondylitis blood, it appeared, was a TCR beta motif of roughly eight highly homologous variants.

Researchers built TCR beta libraries using quantitative 5'-RACE with molecular barcodes. Each CDR3 protein is one row after TCRdb ran MiXCR on the 5' RACE reads. The sample carries some 840,000 distinct CDR3 sequences, about 11% recorded once. The chain links TRBV28 to TRBJ2-7; 11 nucleotides match TRBD2. The clonotype was recovered from a male donor with ankylosing spondylitis. Source material: blood, either unsorted or a sorted T cell fraction (not recorded which). CDR3 sequence (DNA): TGTGCCAGCAGACGACTAGCGGGAACCTACGAGCAGTACTTC. This sequence encodes CASRRLAGTYEQYF.